Following are 16 T cell receptor beta chains from one sample sequenced in a study of blood T cell repertoires in COVID-19. Repertoires were generated with immunoSEQ multiplex PCR, while TCRdb's copy carries only in-frame clones and drops some. The table has some 46,000 clones, more than 65% seen once. Material for sequencing was peripheral blood. The receptors were gathered from a woman aged 55-75 years with acute or convalescent COVID-19.

The gene calls are TRBV10-2 and TRBJ2-5, with D perhaps TRBD1 (5 bases). Trimming pared 6 bases from V and 1 base from J, leaving 12 bases between. The germline CDR1 and CDR2 sequences are WSHSY and SAAADI. The CDR3 consists of 14 residues. CDR3 DNA: TGCGCCAGCAGCCGGACAACCCGCCAAGAGACCCAGTACTTC. This codes for CASSRTTRQETQYF.

This rearrangement joins TRBV19 to TRBJ2-1, with a tentative D call TRBD1 (5 bases). This CDR3 spans 14 amino acids. Germline V CDR1 and CDR2: LNHDA, SQIVND (reference sequence). Trimming shortened V by 2 bases and J by 4 bases, and 9 bases separated the two germline ends. CDR3 DNA: TGTGCCAGTAGTATATTCCAGGGATACAATGAGCAGTTCTTC. As protein: CASSIFQGYNEQFF.

The chain employs TRBV24-1 and TRBJ1-2, with a weak D call TRBD1 (5 bases). Germline assignment: CDR1 KGHDR and CDR2 SFDVKD. V lost 4 bases, J lost 3 bases, and 8 bases lay in between. CDR3 length: 13 amino acids. In DNA, the CDR3 is TGTGCCACCAGTGACAGGGATGACTATGGCTACACCTTC. Translating gives CATSDRDDYGYTF.

V is TRBV27 and J is TRBJ1-3; D may be TRBD1 (5 bases). In germline, CDR1 is MNHEY, CDR2 SMNVEV (reference sequence). CDR3 length: 13 residues. The V end was cut by 5 bases, the J end by 2 bases, with 7 bases between. The CDR3 DNA reads TGTGCCAGCAGTAAACAGGCTGGAAACACCATATATTTT. Translating gives CASSKQAGNTIYF.

This rearrangement joins TRBV7-2 to TRBJ1-2; D possibly corresponds to TRBD1 (5 bases). CDR1 is SGHTA and CDR2 is FQGNSA in the germline V gene. CDR3 length: 14 residues. V lost 4 bases and J lost 4, with 13 bases in between. The CDR3 sequence is CASSSNTGPYGYTF. In nucleotides, the CDR3 is TGTGCCAGCAGCTCAAATACAGGTCCCTATGGCTACACCTTC.

The genes are TRBV7-2 and TRBJ2-7; 9 nucleotides agree with TRBD2. In germline, CDR1 is SGHTA, CDR2 FQGNSA. The CDR3 loop spans 15 amino acids. Trimming took 5 bases from V and 6 from J; bases not matched to a gene: 11. DNA for the CDR3: TGTGCCAGCAGCAAAGTCCGCGGGGGGGCAGCCGAGCAGTACTTC. The encoded protein is CASSKVRGGAAEQYF.

CDR3 sequence (DNA): TGTGCCAGCCGACCTGGCGGGACAGGCTCCTACGAGCAGTACTTC. Amino acids: CASRPGGTGSYEQYF. The chain uses TRBV6-5 and TRBJ2-7, with 8 bases identical to TRBD1. After removal of 8 bases from V and 0 bases from J, the junction contained 9 bases not matched to a gene. Per the germline V gene, CDR1 is MNHEY and CDR2 is SVGAGI. CDR3 length: 15 residues.

The chain uses TRBV23-1 and TRBJ1-5, with TRBD1 as a possible D gene (5 bases). TRBV23-1 is given ORF status, its function remaining uncertain. The ends were cut back, 9 bases at V and 6 bases at J, with 12 bases in the middle. The CDR3 length is 12 residues. The CDR3 coding sequence is TGCGCCAGGGGGTGGGGCGGTCAGCCCCAGCATTTT. Translating gives CARGWGGQPQHF.

This clone has more than one count but fewer than ten. V gene TRBV6-5 combines with J gene TRBJ2-7; D is possibly TRBD1 (6 bases). The CDR3 is 11 residues long. Trimming left V 6 bases short and J 4 bases short, with 7 bases between. Germline V lookup: CDR1 MNHEY, CDR2 SVGAGI. CDR3 amino acids: CASSGQYEQYF. CDR3 nucleotides: TGTGCCAGCAGCGGACAGTACGAGCAGTACTTC.

This chain uses TRBV4-1 with TRBJ1-2; D remains ambiguous. V was cut by 0 bases and J by 2 bases, with 7 bases left in between. There are 14 residues in the CDR3. Germline V gives CDR1 MGHRA, CDR2 YSYEKL. The CDR3 bases are TGCGCCAGCAGCCAAGAAAACAGAAACTATGGCTACACCTTC. It translates to CASSQENRNYGYTF.

This rearrangement joins TRBV3-1 (or the pseudogene TRBV3-2) to TRBJ2-2; TRBD2 agrees at 8 bases. Germline V gene data show CDR1 as LGHDT and CDR2 as YNNKEL (reference sequence). Trimming removed 10 bases from V and 0 bases from J; junction bases left unmatched: 4. The length of the CDR3 is 14 residues. The CDR3 region is CATGRGANTGELFF. The CDR3 DNA sequence: TGTGCCACCGGGAGGGGTGCGAACACCGGGGAGCTGTTTTTT.

The chain has TRBV7-3 and TRBJ1-2; tentative D call: TRBD1 (6 bases). The CDR3 has 14 residues. The ends were cut back, 5 bases at V and 8 bases at J, with 18 bases in the middle. Germline assignment: CDR1 SGHTA and CDR2 FQGTGA. The CDR3 protein is CASSAFTGTGGYTF. CDR3 bases: TGTGCCAGCAGCGCCTTTACAGGGACGGGGGGCTACACCTTC.

This clone came up once. The V call is TRBV5-1, the J call TRBJ1-2; unclear D gene. Between the trimmed V and J ends, which lost 4 bases and 3 bases, there was a span of 13 bases. The CDR3 spans 14 residues. The germline V gene has CDR1 SGHRS and CDR2 YFSETQ. The CDR3 DNA reads as TGCGCCAGCAGCGTCCCCGGGGAATACTATGGCTACACCTTC. Its protein is CASSVPGEYYGYTF.

CDR3 DNA: TGTGCCAGCACCTCGAGAGGGGAGCAGTTCTTC. Residues: CASTSRGEQFF. V usage is TRBV7-2 and J usage is TRBJ2-1; D possibly corresponds to TRBD2 (5 bases). Trimming shortened V by 7 bases and J by 10 bases, and 11 bases separated the two germline ends. The CDR3 totals 11 residues. Germline values: CDR1 SGHTA, CDR2 FQGNSA.

The chain joins TRBV5-4 to TRBJ2-3; perhaps TRBD2 as D (6 bases). Deletions cut 2 bases from V and 5 bases from J, with 18 bases between. There are 16 residues in the CDR3. CDR1 and CDR2 from the germline V gene are SGHNT and YYREEE (reference sequence). DNA for the CDR3: TGTGCCAGCAGCTTTTGGGACTCCCTCAGGAGAGATACGCAGTATTTT. Encoded protein: CASSFWDSLRRDTQYF. Full variable domain (outside the CDR3, taken from reference TRBV5-4 and TRBJ2-3): ETGVTQSPTHLIKTRGQQVTLRCSSQSGHNTVSWYQQALGQGPQFIFQYYREEENGRGNFPPRFSGLQFPNYSSELNVNALELDDSALYLCASSFWDSLRRDTQYFGPGTRLTVL.

This clone showed up just a few times. V and J are TRBV19 and TRBJ2-7; D perhaps matches TRBD2 (6 bases). The CDR3 totals 16 residues. Germline V gene data show CDR1 as LNHDA and CDR2 as SQIVND (reference sequence). V lost 0 bases and J lost 6, with 18 bases in between. The DNA for the CDR3 is TGTGCCAGTAGTATAGATCCCGGGACTCCAGGAAGCGAGCAGTACTTC. This codes for CASSIDPGTPGSEQYF.